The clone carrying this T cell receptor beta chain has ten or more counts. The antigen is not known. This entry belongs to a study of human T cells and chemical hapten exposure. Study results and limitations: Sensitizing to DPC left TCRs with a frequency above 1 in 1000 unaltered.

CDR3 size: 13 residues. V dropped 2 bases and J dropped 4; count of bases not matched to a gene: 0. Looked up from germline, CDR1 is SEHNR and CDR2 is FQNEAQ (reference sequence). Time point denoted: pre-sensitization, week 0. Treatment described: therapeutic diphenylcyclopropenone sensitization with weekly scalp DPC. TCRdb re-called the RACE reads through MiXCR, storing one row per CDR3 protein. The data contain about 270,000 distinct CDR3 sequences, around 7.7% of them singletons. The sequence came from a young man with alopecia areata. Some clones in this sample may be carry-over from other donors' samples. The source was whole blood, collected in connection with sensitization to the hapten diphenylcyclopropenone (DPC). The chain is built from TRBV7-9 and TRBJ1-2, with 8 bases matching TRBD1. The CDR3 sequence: CASSLQGAYGYTF. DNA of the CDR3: TGTGCCAGCAGCTTACAGGGGGCCTATGGCTACACCTTC.